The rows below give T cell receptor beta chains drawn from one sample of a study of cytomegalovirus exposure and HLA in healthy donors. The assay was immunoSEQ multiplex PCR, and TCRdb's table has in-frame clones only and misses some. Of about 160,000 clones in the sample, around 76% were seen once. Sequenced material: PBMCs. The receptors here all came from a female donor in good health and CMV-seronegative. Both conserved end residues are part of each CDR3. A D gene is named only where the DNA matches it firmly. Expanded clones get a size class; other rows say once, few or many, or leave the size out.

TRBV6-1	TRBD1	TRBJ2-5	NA	CASSGGVRTGTETQYF	TGTGCCAGCAGTGGCGGGGTGAGGACAGGGACAGAGACCCAGTACTTC
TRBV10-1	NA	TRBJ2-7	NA	CASSESGRGSEQYF	TGCGCCAGCAGTGAGTCGGGGCGGGGAAGCGAGCAGTACTTC
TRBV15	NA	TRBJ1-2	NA	CATSRDRSFNYGYTF	TGTGCCACCAGCAGAGACCGTAGCTTCAACTATGGCTACACCTTC
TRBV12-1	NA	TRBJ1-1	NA	CASGRPGYFGSRDTEAFF	TGTGCCAGCGGTCGCCCTGGTTATTTTGGCAGTCGGGACACTGAAGCTTTCTTT
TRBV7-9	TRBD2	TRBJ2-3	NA	CASSLAAGGSTDTQYF	TGTGCCAGCAGCTTAGCGGCGGGGGGGAGCACAGATACGCAGTATTTT
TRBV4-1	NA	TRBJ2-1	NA	CASSQEGLYNEQFF	TGCGCCAGCAGCCAAGAGGGCCTCTACAATGAGCAGTTCTTC
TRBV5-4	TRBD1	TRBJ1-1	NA	CASSSDRSNTEAFF	TGTGCCAGCAGCTCGGACAGGTCTAACACTGAAGCTTTCTTT
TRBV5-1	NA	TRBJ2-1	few	CASSIQGNEQFF	TGCGCCAGCAGCATACAGGGAAATGAGCAGTTCTTC
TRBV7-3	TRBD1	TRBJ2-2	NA	CASRRTGAAGELFF	TGTGCCAGCAGGCGGACAGGGGCGGCCGGGGAGCTGTTTTTT
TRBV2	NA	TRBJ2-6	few	CASRSSGANVLTF	TGTGCCAGCCGTAGCTCTGGGGCCAACGTCCTGACTTTC
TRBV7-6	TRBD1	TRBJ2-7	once	CASSEGQVRSYEQYF	TGTGCCAGCAGCGAGGGACAGGTTCGCTCCTACGAGCAGTACTTC
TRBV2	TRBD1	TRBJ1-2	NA	CASQGALDGYTF	TGTGCCAGTCAGGGGGCGCTGGATGGCTACACCTTC
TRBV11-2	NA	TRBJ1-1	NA	CASSLAPRVNTEAFF	TGTGCCAGCAGCTTAGCCCCTCGAGTTAACACTGAAGCTTTCTTT
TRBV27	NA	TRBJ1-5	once	CASSLQGRNQPQHF	TGTGCCAGCAGTTTACAGGGCCGCAATCAGCCCCAGCATTTT
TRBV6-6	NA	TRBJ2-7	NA	CASSAPGSYEQYF	TGTGCCAGCAGTGCTCCGGGGTCCTACGAGCAGTACTTC
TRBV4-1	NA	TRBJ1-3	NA	CASSQVPGVPGLSGNTIYF	TGCGCCAGCAGCCAAGTTCCAGGGGTGCCGGGCCTCTCTGGAAACACCATATATTTT
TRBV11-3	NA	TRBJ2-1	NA	CASSLVGGSYNEQFF	TGTGCCAGCAGCTTAGTGGGAGGCTCCTACAATGAGCAGTTCTTC
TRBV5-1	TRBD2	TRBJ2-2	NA	CASSSLASGNTGELFF	TGCGCCAGCAGCTCGTTGGCTAGCGGGAACACCGGGGAGCTGTTTTTT
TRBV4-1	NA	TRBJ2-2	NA	CASSQAPTQGRELFF	TGCGCCAGCAGCCAAGCCCCTACACAGGGTCGGGAGCTGTTTTTT
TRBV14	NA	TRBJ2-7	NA	CASSQDFVVSKQYF	TGTGCCAGCAGCCAAGATTTTGTAGTGAGCAAGCAGTACTTC
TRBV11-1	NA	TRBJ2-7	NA	CASRPSVSSYEQYF	TGTGCCAGCAGACCTAGCGTTTCCTCCTACGAGCAGTACTTC
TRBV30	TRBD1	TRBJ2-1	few	CAWNDRGPPNEQFF	TGTGCCTGGAACGACAGGGGCCCCCCCAATGAGCAGTTCTTC
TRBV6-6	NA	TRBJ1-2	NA	CASSQYSGGGSYGYTF	TGTGCCAGCAGCCAATACTCTGGGGGGGGTTCCTATGGCTACACCTTC
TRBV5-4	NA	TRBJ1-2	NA	CASTLAVSAGYGYTF	TGTGCCAGCACCTTGGCGGTCTCGGCGGGCTATGGCTACACCTTC
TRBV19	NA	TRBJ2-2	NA	CASSTINTGELFF	TGTGCCAGTAGTACCATCAACACCGGGGAGCTGTTTTTT
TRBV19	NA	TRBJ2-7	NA	CASSIDPGALPYEQYF	TGTGCCAGTAGTATAGATCCAGGGGCATTACCCTACGAGCAGTACTTC
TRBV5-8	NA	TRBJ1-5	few	CASSLFQFGNQPQHF	TGTGCCAGCAGCTTGTTTCAGTTTGGTAATCAGCCCCAGCATTTT
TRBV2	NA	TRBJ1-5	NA	CASSAWGGGSGNQPQHF	TGTGCCAGCAGTGCCTGGGGCGGCGGTTCGGGCAATCAGCCCCAGCATTTT
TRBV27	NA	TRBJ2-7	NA	CASSPPGAYEQYF	TGTGCCAGCAGTCCCCCCGGGGCCTACGAGCAGTACTTC
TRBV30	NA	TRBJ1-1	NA	CAWSRDKNTEAFF	TGTGCCTGGAGTCGGGACAAGAACACTGAAGCTTTCTTT
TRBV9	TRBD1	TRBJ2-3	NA	CASSPQTGSTDTQYF	TGTGCCAGCAGCCCCCAGACAGGGAGCACAGATACGCAGTATTTT
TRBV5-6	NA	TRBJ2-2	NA	CASSLGAGELFF	TGTGCCAGCAGCTTAGGGGCCGGGGAGCTGTTTTTT
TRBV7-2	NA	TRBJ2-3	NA	CASSPPGSGSTDTQYF	TGTGCCAGCAGCCCCCCAGGGAGCGGGAGCACAGATACGCAGTATTTT
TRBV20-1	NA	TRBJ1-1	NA	CSARKLEAFF	TGCAGTGCTAGAAAACTCGAAGCTTTCTTT
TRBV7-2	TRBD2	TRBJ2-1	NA	CASSFALSGENEQFF	TGTGCCAGCAGCTTCGCCCTTAGCGGGGAGAATGAGCAGTTCTTC
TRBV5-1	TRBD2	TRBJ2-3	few	CASSAAASGGLLPPTQYF	TGCGCCAGCAGCGCGGCGGCTAGCGGGGGGCTCCTCCCCCCTACGCAGTATTTT
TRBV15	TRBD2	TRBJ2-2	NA	CATSRTGLAGANTGELFF	TGTGCCACCAGCAGAACGGGACTAGCGGGGGCAAACACCGGGGAGCTGTTTTTT
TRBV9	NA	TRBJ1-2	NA	CASSVAGGQGGYTF	TGTGCCAGCAGCGTAGCGGGGGGGCAAGGGGGCTACACCTTC
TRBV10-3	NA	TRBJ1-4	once	CAISEGGFEKLFF	TGTGCCATCAGTGAAGGAGGGTTTGAAAAACTGTTTTTT
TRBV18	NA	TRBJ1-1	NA	CASSPNRNTEAFF	TGTGCCAGCTCCCCTAATAGGAACACTGAAGCTTTCTTT
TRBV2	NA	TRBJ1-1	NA	CASSGQPYTEAFF	TGTGCCAGCAGTGGACAGCCATACACTGAAGCTTTCTTT
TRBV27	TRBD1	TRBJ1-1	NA	CGTGTVPFAEAFF	TGTGGCACCGGGACAGTCCCATTCGCTGAAGCTTTCTTT
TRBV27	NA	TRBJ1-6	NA	CASSSQGPGSYNSPLHF	TGTGCCAGCAGTTCTCAGGGGCCAGGGTCCTATAATTCACCCCTCCACTTT
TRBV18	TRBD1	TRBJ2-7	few	CASSRGQGAYEQYF	TGTGCCAGCTCACGGGGACAGGGGGCCTACGAGCAGTACTTC
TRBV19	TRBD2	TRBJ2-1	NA	CASSSLAGGRGNEQFF	TGTGCCAGTAGTTCATTAGCGGGAGGAAGGGGCAATGAGCAGTTCTTC
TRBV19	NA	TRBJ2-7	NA	CASSISASSYEQYF	TGTGCCAGTAGTATTAGCGCGTCCTCCTACGAGCAGTACTTC
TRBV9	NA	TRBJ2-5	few	CASTQLGRSFETQYF	TGTGCCAGCACGCAACTTGGGAGGTCCTTTGAGACCCAGTACTTC
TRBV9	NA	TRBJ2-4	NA	CASSVSDWTKNIQYF	TGTGCCAGCAGCGTATCCGACTGGACCAAAAACATTCAGTACTTC
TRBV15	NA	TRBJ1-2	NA	CATSRDQGSYGYTF	TGTGCCACCAGCAGAGATCAGGGTAGTTATGGCTACACCTTC
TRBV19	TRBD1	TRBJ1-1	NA	CASNPTGGGTEAFF	TGTGCCAGTAACCCGACAGGGGGAGGTACTGAAGCTTTCTTT
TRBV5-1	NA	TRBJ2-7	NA	CASSLARYPYEQYF	TGCGCCAGCAGCTTGGCCCGGTATCCCTACGAGCAGTACTTC
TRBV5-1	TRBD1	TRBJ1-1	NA	CASVSGTGNTEAFF	TGCGCCAGCGTCTCCGGGACAGGGAACACTGAAGCTTTCTTT
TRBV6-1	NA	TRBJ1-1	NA	CASTPGGPQAFF	TGTGCCAGCACTCCCGGTGGGCCCCAAGCTTTCTTT
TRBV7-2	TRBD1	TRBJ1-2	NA	CASSPGQGRGYTF	TGTGCCAGCAGCCCAGGACAGGGGAGAGGCTACACCTTC